The 7 T cell receptor beta chains below were found in one sample sequenced in a study of cytomegalovirus exposure and HLA in healthy donors. The primer mix had 60 Vbeta and 13 Jbeta primers. The assay was immunoSEQ multiplex PCR, and TCRdb's table has in-frame clones only and misses some. The sample records around 200,000 clones, roughly 80% being singletons. The sample consisted of PBMCs. These receptors originate from a man aged 45-65 years in good health and CMV-seronegative.

In its sample, this clone was seen a few times. The chain joins TRBV11-2 to TRBJ2-1; 11 bases match TRBD2. Looked up from germline, CDR1 is SGHAT and CDR2 is FQNNGV. After removal of 6 bases from V and 8 bases from J, the junction contained 12 bases not matched to a gene. There are 16 residues in the CDR3. In nucleotides, the CDR3 is TGTGCCAGCAGACAAACTAGCGGGAGTGTTGGCCATGAGCAGTTCTTC. Amino acid sequence: CASRQTSGSVGHEQFF.

The chain uses TRBV6-5 and TRBJ1-1; 9 nucleotides match TRBD1. Trimming at V came to 7 bases and at J to 2 bases, leaving 5 bases not matched to a gene. The germline V gene has CDR1 MNHEY and CDR2 SVGAGI. The CDR3 spans 14 residues. The CDR3: CASKKGQGNTEAFF. CDR3 coding DNA: TGTGCCAGCAAAAAGGGACAGGGAAACACTGAAGCTTTCTTT.

The chain combines TRBV6-5 with TRBJ1-5; TRBD1 aligns across 7 bases. CDR1 MNHEY and CDR2 SVGAGI come from the germline V gene. V lost 4 bases, J lost 6 bases, and 6 bases stayed unmatched. The CDR3 has 14 amino acids. The CDR3 DNA reads TGTGCCAGCAGTTTGACAGGGTTTGGTCAGCCCCAGCATTTT. Amino acids: CASSLTGFGQPQHF.

The V call is TRBV9, the J call TRBJ1-1; 7 bases are a match to TRBD1. The germline V gene encodes CDR1 SGDLS and CDR2 YYNGEE. After removal of 4 bases from V and 4 bases from J, the junction contained 7 bases not matched to a gene. The CDR3 loop spans 14 amino acids. CDR3 in amino acids: CASSPQTGTTEAFF. The DNA of the CDR3 is TGTGCCAGCAGCCCCCAGACAGGGACCACTGAAGCTTTCTTT. Variable domain in full (rest from reference TRBV9 and TRBJ1-1): DSGVTQTPKHLITATGQRVTLRCSPRSGDLSVYWYQQSLDQGLQFLIQYYNGEERAKGNILERFSAQQFPDLHSELNLSSLELGDSALYFCASSPQTGTTEAFFGQGTRLTVV.

The CDR3 loop reads CASSQTQGEKLFF. The CDR3 DNA reads as TGTGCCAGCAGCCAAACCCAGGGGGAAAAACTGTTTTTT. The V gene is TRBV14, the J gene TRBJ1-4; D is possibly TRBD1 (6 bases). With 2 bases removed from V and 8 bases from J, the gap between germline ends came to 9 bases. The CDR3 consists of 13 residues. Germline CDR1 is SGHDN and CDR2 is FVKESK.

About this clone: Other DNA sequences from this sample encode an identical CDR3 as well. The J gene is TRBJ1-5, the V gene TRBV12-5, with D perhaps TRBD1 (6 bases). V was cut by 1 base and J by 9 bases, with 16 bases left in between. Germline CDR1 LGHNT, CDR2 FRNRAP. CDR3 length: 15 amino acids. The CDR3 loop is CASGLATGGSGPQHF. The CDR3 DNA sequence: TGTGCTAGTGGTTTGGCTACGGGGGGCTCGGGGCCCCAGCATTTT.

The chain joins TRBV10-2 to TRBJ2-1; the D gene is possibly TRBD2 (6 bases). The CDR3 has 15 amino acids. Between the trimmed V and J ends, which lost 4 bases and 7 bases, there was a span of 17 bases. Germline V gene sequence: CDR1 WSHSY, CDR2 SAAADI. The CDR3: CASSGSGLEGNEQFF. The CDR3 coding sequence is TGCGCCAGCAGTGGGAGCGGACTGGAGGGGAATGAGCAGTTCTTC.